This T cell receptor beta chain is drawn from a study of blood T cell repertoires in COVID-19. Profiling relied on immunoSEQ multiplex PCR, and the TCRdb table lists in-frame clones only, not all of them. Altogether 350,000 to 450,000 clones are present, approximately 90% being singletons, with the ten largest covering 0.86%. There are 17 residues in the CDR3. V shed 8 bases and J 4 bases; nucleotides not matched to a gene: 11. Germline V gives CDR1 LNHDA, CDR2 SQIVND (reference sequence). The sequence derives from a woman in her thirties or forties who had been exposed to COVID-19. Specimen: PBMCs or T cells enriched from blood (not recorded which). The rearrangement links TRBV19 to TRBJ2-2, with 12 bases fitting TRBD1. This chain's CDR3 is CASCGTGGFVGTGELFF. CDR3 DNA: TGTGCCAGTTGTGGGACAGGGGGCTTTGTTGGCACCGGGGAGCTGTTTTTT.